This entry features one T cell receptor beta chain sequence. Its antigen is unknown. The RNA usage for each TCR library was around 3.5 ug of total RNA. TCRdb re-called the 5' RACE reads; every CDR3 protein appears as one record, without DNA. This table holds about 160,000 distinct CDR3 sequences. This sample was included in a study of monozygotic twins with inflammatory bowel disease. Study-wide findings and caveats: T cell subtypes were not distinguishable in this analysis. The existence of one strong signal or clonotype linked to IBD lacked support. TCRbeta diversity (inverse Simpson) was lower in IBD patients than in healthy co-twins.

From germline, CDR1 is MDHEN and CDR2 SYDVKM. CDR3 length equals 15 residues. The clonotype originates from a human donor with ulcerative colitis or Crohn's disease, or a healthy co-twin of an affected twin (not recorded which). The chain uses TRBV28 and TRBJ2-3; there is no DNA to check the TCRdb D call of TRBD1. Sequenced sample: blood. The CDR3 loop reads CASSLYLGGTDTQYF.